This T cell receptor beta chain derives from a study of a mutant IDH1 vaccine in newly diagnosed glioma. Looking at the study overall: Radiotherapy, temozolomide, or both had been given previously, and both were given to most.

Assay: immunoSEQ multiplex PCR; the TCRdb copy retains only in-frame clones and omits some. The sample shows roughly 84,000 clones, over 75% of them seen only once. Stated time point: baseline, week 1 (first vaccination visit). The treatment was: pre-vaccination baseline after standard-of-care therapy. Patients carried new grade 3 or 4 IDH1-mutant astrocytomas lacking nuclear ATRX. Germline V gene sequence: CDR1 MGHDK, CDR2 SYGVNS. Trimming removed 2 bases from V and 11 bases from J; junction bases left unmatched: 7. There are 14 residues in the CDR3. The TCR sequence derives from a man aged 40-50 years with glioma. Some clones in this sample may be carry-over from other donors' samples. The chain carries TRBV25-1 and TRBJ1-5, with 9 bases fitting TRBD1. The source material was PBMCs, sampled from a glioma patient treated with radiotherapy, temozolomide or both. CDR3 nucleotides: TGTGCCAGCAGTGAAACAGGGGGCAAAGGGTCCCAGCATTTT. This gives the protein CASSETGGKGSQHF.